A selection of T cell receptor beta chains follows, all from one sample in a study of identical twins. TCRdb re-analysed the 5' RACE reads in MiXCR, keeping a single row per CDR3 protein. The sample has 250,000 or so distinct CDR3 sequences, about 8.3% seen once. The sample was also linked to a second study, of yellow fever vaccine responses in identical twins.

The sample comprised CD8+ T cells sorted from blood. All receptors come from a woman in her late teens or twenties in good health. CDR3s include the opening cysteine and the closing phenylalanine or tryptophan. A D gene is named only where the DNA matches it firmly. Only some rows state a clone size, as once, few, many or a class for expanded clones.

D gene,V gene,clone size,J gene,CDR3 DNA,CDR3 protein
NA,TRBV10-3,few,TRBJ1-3,TGTGCCATCAGTGAGATGAGCTCTGGAAACACCATATATTTT,CAISEMSSGNTIYF
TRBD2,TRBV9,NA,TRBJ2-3,TGTGCCAGCAGGGGGGGACTAGCCTACGATTCAGATACGCAGTATTTT,CASRGGLAYDSDTQYF
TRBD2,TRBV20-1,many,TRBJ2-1,TGCAGTGCTAGAGGTCTGGGACTAGCGGGCGACTCCTACAATGAGCAGTTCTTC,CSARGLGLAGDSYNEQFF
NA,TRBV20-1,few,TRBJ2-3,TGCAGTGCTAGTAGAAGTGCGGTCACAGATACGCAGTATTTT,CSASRSAVTDTQYF
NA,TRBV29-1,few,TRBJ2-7,TGCAGCGTTGAAGAAGACAGATACGAGCAGTACTTC,CSVEEDRYEQYF
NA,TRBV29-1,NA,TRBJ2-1,TGCAGCGTTGACGCCAAGTCTGGCTACAATGAGCAGTTCTTC,CSVDAKSGYNEQFF
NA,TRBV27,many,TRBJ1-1,TGTGCCAGCAGTTTATACCCAGGGATGAACACTGAAGCTTTCTTT,CASSLYPGMNTEAFF
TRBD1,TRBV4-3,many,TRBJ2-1,TGCGCCAGCACAGGGGGTTATGAGCAGTTCTTC,CASTGGYEQFF
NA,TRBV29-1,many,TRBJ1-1,TGCAGCGTTGAGGCCCCTGAAGCTTTCTTT,CSVEAPEAFF
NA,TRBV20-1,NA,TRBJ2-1,TGCAGTGCAAAGGGGTCCCAGCAGATATACAATGAGCAGTTCTTC,CSAKGSQQIYNEQFF
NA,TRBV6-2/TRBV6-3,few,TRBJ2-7,TGTGCCAGCAGCAATCGAGGGTTCCACGAGCAGTACTTC,CASSNRGFHEQYF
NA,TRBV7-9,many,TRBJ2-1,TGTGCCAGCAGCTTAGATGATAGTTTTGATGAGCAGTTCTTC,CASSLDDSFDEQFF
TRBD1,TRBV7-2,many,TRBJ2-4,TGTGCCAGCAGCCCCATAACAGGGGGAGCCAAAAACATTCAGTACTTC,CASSPITGGAKNIQYF
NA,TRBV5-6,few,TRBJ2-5,TGTGCCAGCAGCTTGGGGGGTTTCGGAGAGACCCAGTACTTC,CASSLGGFGETQYF
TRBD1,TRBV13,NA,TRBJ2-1,TGTGCCAGCAGCTTGGGGGATCATCCGGGACAGTACAATGAGCAGTTCTTC,CASSLGDHPGQYNEQFF
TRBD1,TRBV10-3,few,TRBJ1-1,TGTGCCATCAGTGATTTGGACAGGCCGAACACTGAAGCTTTCTTT,CAISDLDRPNTEAFF
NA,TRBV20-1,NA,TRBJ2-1,TGCAGTTCAACCCTGAGGGTCACCTACAATGAGCAGTTCTTC,CSSTLRVTYNEQFF
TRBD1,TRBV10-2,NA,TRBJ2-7,TGCGCCAGCAGTGGGGTGCCAGGGGGCTACGAGCAGTACTTC,CASSGVPGGYEQYF
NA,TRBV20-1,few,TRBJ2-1,TGCAGTGCTAGAGACCTGAGCACAACCTCACCAAATGAGCAGTTCTTC,CSARDLSTTSPNEQFF
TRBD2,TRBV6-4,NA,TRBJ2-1,TGTGCCAGCAAACCCGAGGATAGCGGGGCATTCAATGAGCAGTTCTTC,CASKPEDSGAFNEQFF
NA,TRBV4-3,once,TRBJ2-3,TGCGCCAGCAGCCAAGATCCGGCGGGAAGGGGAACAGATACGCAGTATTTT,CASSQDPAGRGTDTQYF
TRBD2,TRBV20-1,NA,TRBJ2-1,TGCAGTGCCGAGGGGTTACTAGCGGGGATCCGACGCTCCTACAATGAGCAGTTCTTC,CSAEGLLAGIRRSYNEQFF